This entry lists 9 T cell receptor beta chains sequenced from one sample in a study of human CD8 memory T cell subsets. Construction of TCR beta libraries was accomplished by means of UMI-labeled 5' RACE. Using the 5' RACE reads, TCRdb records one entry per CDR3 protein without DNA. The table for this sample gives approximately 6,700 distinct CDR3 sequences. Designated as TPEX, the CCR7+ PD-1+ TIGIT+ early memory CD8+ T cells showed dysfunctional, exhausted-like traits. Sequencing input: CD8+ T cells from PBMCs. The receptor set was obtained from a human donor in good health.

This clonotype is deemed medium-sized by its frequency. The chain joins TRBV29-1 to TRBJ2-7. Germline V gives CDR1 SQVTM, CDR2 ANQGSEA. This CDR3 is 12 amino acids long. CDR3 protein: CSVVFSSYEQYF.

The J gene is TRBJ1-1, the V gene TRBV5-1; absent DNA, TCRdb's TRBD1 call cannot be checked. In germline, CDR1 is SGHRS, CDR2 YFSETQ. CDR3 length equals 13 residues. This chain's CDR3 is CASSSGGKAEAFF.

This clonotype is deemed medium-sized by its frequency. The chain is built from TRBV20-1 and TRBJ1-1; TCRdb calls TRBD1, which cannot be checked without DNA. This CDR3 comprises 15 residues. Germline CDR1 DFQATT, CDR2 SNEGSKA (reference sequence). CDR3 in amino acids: CSARETGSGNTEAFF.

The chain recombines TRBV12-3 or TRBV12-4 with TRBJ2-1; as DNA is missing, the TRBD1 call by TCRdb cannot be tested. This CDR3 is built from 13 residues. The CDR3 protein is CASGQGTYNEQFF.

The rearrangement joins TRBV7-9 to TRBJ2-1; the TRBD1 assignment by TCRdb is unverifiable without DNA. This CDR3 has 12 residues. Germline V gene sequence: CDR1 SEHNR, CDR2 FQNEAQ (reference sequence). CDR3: CASSSTGEEQFF. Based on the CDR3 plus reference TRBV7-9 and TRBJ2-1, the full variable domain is DTGVSQNPRHKITKRGQNVTFRCDPISEHNRLYWYRQTLGQGPEFLTYFQNEAQLEKSRLLSDRFSAERPKGSFSTLEIQRTEQGDSAMYLCASSSTGEEQFFGPGTRLTVL.

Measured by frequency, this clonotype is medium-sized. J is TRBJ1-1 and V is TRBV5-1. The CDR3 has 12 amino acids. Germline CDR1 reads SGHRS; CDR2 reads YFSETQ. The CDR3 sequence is CASSLGLSEAFF.

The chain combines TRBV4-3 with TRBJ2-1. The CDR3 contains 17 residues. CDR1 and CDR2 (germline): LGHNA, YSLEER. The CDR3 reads CASSHLILGSSYNEQFF.

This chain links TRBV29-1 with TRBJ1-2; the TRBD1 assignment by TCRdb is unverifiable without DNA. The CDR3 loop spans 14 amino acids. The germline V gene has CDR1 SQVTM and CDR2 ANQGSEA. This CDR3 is CSVSGDSRRHGYTF.

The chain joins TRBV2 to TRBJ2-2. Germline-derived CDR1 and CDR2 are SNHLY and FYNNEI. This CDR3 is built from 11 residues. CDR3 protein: CASSGTGELFF.